The TCR beta chain described here comes from a study of beta chain features in type 1 diabetes. V was trimmed by 4 bases and J by 1 base, leaving 8 bases between them. Germline V gene lookup returns CDR1 SGHRS and CDR2 YFSETQ. This CDR3 has 13 residues. The study, taken as a whole, reports: Type 1 diabetes patients had moderately but significantly shorter TCRB CDR3s in all four CD4+ subsets.

Comment on this clone: Its cognate antigen is unknown.

Sequencing targeted expressed TCRB transcripts, as all isolated RNA had been reverse transcribed. TCRdb keeps only in-frame clones here, not all; method: immunoSEQ multiplex PCR. The data contain 310,000 or so clones, 7% to 10% of them singletons. V is TRBV5-1 and J is TRBJ2-5; D gene unclear. The sample was central memory CD4+ T cells from blood. The TCR sequence derives from a man aged 30 to 39 with type 1 diabetes. The CDR3 DNA reads as TGCGCCAGCAGCCGTGGGTCCCAAGAGACCCAGTACTTC. As protein: CASSRGSQETQYF.